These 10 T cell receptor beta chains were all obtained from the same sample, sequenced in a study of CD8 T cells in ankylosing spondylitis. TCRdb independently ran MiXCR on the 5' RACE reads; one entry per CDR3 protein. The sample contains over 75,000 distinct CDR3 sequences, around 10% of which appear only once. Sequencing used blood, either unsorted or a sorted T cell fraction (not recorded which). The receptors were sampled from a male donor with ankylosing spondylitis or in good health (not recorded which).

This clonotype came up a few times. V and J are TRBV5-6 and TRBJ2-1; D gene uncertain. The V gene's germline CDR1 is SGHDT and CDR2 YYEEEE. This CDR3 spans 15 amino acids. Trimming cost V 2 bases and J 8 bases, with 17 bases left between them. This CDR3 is CASSLDGPLQYEQFF. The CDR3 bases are TGTGCCAGCAGCTTAGACGGGCCCCTACAGTATGAGCAGTTCTTC. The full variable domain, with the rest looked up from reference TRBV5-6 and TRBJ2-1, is DAGVTQSPTHLIKTRGQQVTLRCSPKSGHDTVSWYQQALGQGPQFIFQYYEEEERQRGNFPDRFSGHQFPNYSSELNVNALLLGDSALYLCASSLDGPLQYEQFFGPGTRLTVL.

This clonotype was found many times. The CDR3 protein is CASSKAYRESGELFF. The DNA for the CDR3 is TGTGCCAGCAGCAAAGCGTACAGGGAATCCGGGGAGCTGTTTTTT. The genes are TRBV7-3 and TRBJ2-2, with a tentative D call TRBD1 (6 bases). V gave up 5 bases and J gave up 6 bases, with 16 bases separating them. The germline CDR1 and CDR2 sequences are SGHTA and FQGTGA. The CDR3 is 15 residues long. The full variable domain, its missing parts supplied by reference TRBV7-3 and TRBJ2-2, is GAGVSQTPSNKVTEKGKYVELRCDPISGHTALYWYRQSLGQGPEFLIYFQGTGAADDSGLPNDRFFAVRPEGSVSTLKIQRTERGDSAVYLCASSKAYRESGELFFGEGSRLTVL.

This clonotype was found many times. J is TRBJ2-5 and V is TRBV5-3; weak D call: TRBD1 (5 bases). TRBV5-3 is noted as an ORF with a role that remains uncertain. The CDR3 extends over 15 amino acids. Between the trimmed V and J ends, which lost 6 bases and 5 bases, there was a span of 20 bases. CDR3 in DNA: TGTGCCAGAACCAACCCCCTCCGGACATATGAGACCCAGTACTTC. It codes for CARTNPLRTYETQYF.

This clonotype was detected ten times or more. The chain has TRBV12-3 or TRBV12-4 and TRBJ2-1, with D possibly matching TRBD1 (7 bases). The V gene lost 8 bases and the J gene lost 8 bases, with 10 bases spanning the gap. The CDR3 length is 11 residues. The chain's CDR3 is CASSRGDEQFF. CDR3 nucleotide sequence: TGTGCCAGCTCCAGGGGGGATGAGCAGTTCTTC.

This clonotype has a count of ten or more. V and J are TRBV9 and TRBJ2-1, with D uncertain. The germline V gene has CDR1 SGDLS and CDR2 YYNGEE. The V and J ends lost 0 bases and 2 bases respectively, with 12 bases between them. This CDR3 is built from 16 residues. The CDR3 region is CASSVEATPPYNEQFF. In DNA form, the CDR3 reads TGTGCCAGCAGCGTAGAGGCTACACCCCCCTACAATGAGCAGTTCTTC.

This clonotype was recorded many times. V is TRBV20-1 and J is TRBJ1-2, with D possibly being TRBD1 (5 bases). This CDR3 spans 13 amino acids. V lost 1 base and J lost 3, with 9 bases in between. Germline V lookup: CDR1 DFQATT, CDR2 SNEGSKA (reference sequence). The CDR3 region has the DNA TGCAGTGCTAGAGGGGTGACAGACTATGGCTACACCTTC. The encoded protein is CSARGVTDYGYTF.

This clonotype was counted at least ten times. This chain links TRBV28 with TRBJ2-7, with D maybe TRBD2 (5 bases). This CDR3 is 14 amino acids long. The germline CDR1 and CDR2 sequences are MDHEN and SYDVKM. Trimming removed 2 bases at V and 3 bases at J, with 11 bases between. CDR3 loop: CASSLNSGYYEQYF. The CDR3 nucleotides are TGTGCCAGCAGTTTAAACAGCGGATACTACGAGCAGTACTTC.

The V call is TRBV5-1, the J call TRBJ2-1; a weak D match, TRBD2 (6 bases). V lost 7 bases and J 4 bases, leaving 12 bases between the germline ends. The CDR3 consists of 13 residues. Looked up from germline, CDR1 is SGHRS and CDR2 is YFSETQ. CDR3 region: CASSTTSYNEQFF. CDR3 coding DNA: TGCGCCAGCTCCACGACTAGTTACAATGAGCAGTTCTTC.

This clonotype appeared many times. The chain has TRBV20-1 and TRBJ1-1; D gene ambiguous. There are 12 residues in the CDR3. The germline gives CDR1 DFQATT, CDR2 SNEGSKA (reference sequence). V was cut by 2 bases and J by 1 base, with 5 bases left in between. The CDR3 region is CSARQRNTEAFF. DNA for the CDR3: TGCAGTGCTAGACAGAGGAACACTGAAGCTTTCTTT.

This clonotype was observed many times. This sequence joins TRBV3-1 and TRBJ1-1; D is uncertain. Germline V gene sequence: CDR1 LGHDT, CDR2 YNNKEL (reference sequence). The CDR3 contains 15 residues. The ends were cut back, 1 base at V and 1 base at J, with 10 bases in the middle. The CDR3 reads CASSQGWTENTEAFF. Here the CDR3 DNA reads TGTGCCAGCAGCCAAGGCTGGACGGAGAACACTGAAGCTTTCTTT.